One and the same sample provided the 25 T cell receptor beta chains below, sequenced in a study of cytomegalovirus exposure and HLA in healthy donors. In the PCR, 60 Vbeta and 13 Jbeta primers were used. Some clones are missing from TCRdb's copy, which holds only in-frame ones; the method was immunoSEQ multiplex PCR. The table has about 140,000 clones, around 85% seen once. Material for sequencing was PBMCs. The receptor set was obtained from a female donor in good health and CMV-seronegative.

Here the CDR3 reads CASSTFDRGSTGANVLTF. Written as DNA, the CDR3 is TGTGCCAGCAGTACGTTCGACAGGGGGTCTACTGGGGCCAACGTCCTGACTTTC. The chain is built from TRBV25-1 and TRBJ2-6; 9 bases fit TRBD1. Germline V gene sequence: CDR1 MGHDK, CDR2 SYGVNS. The CDR3 is 18 residues long. Trimming at V came to 5 bases and at J to 2 bases, leaving 10 bases not matched to a gene.

The chain is built from TRBV5-6 and TRBJ1-2, with TRBD1 matching over 9 bases. This CDR3 spans 13 amino acids. Germline CDR1 and CDR2: SGHDT and YYEEEE. Trimming at V came to 5 bases and at J to 8 bases, leaving 7 bases not matched to a gene. CDR3 loop: CASRADRGEGYTF. CDR3 DNA: TGTGCCAGCAGGGCGGACAGGGGAGAAGGCTACACCTTC.

This chain connects TRBV5-1 to TRBJ1-1; D gene uncertain. V gave up 0 bases and J gave up 1 base, with 7 bases separating them. Germline CDR1 and CDR2: SGHRS and YFSETQ. The CDR3 is 14 residues long. This CDR3 reads CASSLGRGNTEAFF. CDR3 DNA sequence: TGCGCCAGCAGCTTGGGGCGGGGGAACACTGAAGCTTTCTTT.

The V call is TRBV7-2, the J call TRBJ1-4, with 9 bases that match TRBD1. The length of the CDR3 is 14 residues. V shed 5 bases and J 8 bases; nucleotides not matched to a gene: 6. Germline V gene data show CDR1 as SGHTA and CDR2 as FQGNSA. CDR3 sequence (DNA): TGTGCCAGCAGCGCACAGGGGGCGCGAGAAAAACTGTTTTTT. It is translated as CASSAQGAREKLFF.

This clone has a handful of counts. This chain links TRBV28 with TRBJ1-2; TRBD1 aligns across 8 bases. There are 12 residues in the CDR3. V trimming: 5 bases; J trimming: 10 bases; junction bases outside the gene matches: 6. Per germline, CDR1 MDHEN and CDR2 SYDVKM. CDR3 sequence: CASSLDRGDYTF. The CDR3 nucleotides read TGTGCCAGCAGTCTAGACAGGGGAGACTACACCTTC.

The rearrangement joins TRBV5-1 to TRBJ2-5, with D possibly being TRBD2 (7 bases). The V end lost 0 bases, the J end lost 1 base, and 13 bases lay between the germline ends. CDR3 length: 16 residues. Germline lookup yields CDR1 SGHRS and CDR2 YFSETQ. The CDR3 coding sequence is TGCGCCAGCAGCTTGGAAGTGGGAGGGGGCCAAGAGACCCAGTACTTC. This codes for CASSLEVGGGQETQYF.

Concerning this clone itself: Additional DNA sequences in this sample encode the identical CDR3. This rearrangement joins TRBV27 to TRBJ1-2; TRBD1 is a possible D gene (5 bases). Germline V gene sequence: CDR1 MNHEY, CDR2 SMNVEV (reference sequence). The CDR3 has 13 residues. The ends were cut back, 2 bases at V and 3 bases at J, with 7 bases in the middle. CDR3 sequence (DNA): TGTGCCAGCAGTTTACAGGGCGACTATGGCTACACCTTC. Translated, it gives CASSLQGDYGYTF.

CDR3 coding DNA: TGTGCCAGCAGCGCTCTGGACTGGCTGAACACTGAAGCTTTCTTT. The encoded protein is CASSALDWLNTEAFF. The chain uses TRBV9 and TRBJ1-1; D gene uncertain. Trimming shortened V by 3 bases and J by 0 bases, and 12 bases separated the two germline ends. Germline assignment: CDR1 SGDLS and CDR2 YYNGEE. The CDR3 loop spans 15 amino acids.

The chain has TRBV29-1 and TRBJ1-1; D call uncertain. The CDR3 has 12 amino acids. Germline values: CDR1 SQVTM, CDR2 ANQGSEA. V gave up 3 bases and J gave up 1 base, with 6 bases separating them. The CDR3 bases are TGCAGCGTTGATGAGTGGAACACTGAAGCTTTCTTT. Protein sequence: CSVDEWNTEAFF.

V is TRBV5-1 and J is TRBJ1-4, with D uncertain. Trimming removed 6 bases from V and 6 bases from J, with 18 bases in between. The CDR3 runs to 15 residues. Germline V gives CDR1 SGHRS, CDR2 YFSETQ. The CDR3 here is CASTWGGGKDEKLFF. The CDR3 DNA follows: TGCGCCAGCACCTGGGGAGGAGGGAAGGATGAAAAACTGTTTTTT.

The rearrangement joins TRBV18 to TRBJ2-3, with 8 bases that match TRBD2. With 6 bases clipped from V and 5 bases from J, the junction kept 7 bases outside the gene matches. The CDR3 covers 14 residues. From germline, CDR1 is KGHSH and CDR2 LQKENI. CDR3 DNA sequence: TGTGCCAGCTCCCCCGGGAGGGGGGGAGATACGCAGTATTTT. It specifies CASSPGRGGDTQYF.

This clone was counted once. V gene TRBV4-1 combines with J gene TRBJ2-1; TRBD2 matches at 10 bases. V lost 0 bases to trimming and J lost 2 bases; unmatched junction nucleotides: 10. This CDR3 is built from 19 residues. CDR1 is MGHRA, CDR2 YSYEKL, per germline. The CDR3 here is CASSQDSSGSGGAYNEQFF. CDR3 bases: TGCGCCAGCAGCCAAGATTCTAGCGGGAGCGGGGGAGCCTACAATGAGCAGTTCTTC.

V usage is TRBV5-8 and J usage is TRBJ1-1; D gene uncertain. V shed 0 bases and J shed 8 bases, with 17 bases lying between them. CDR3 length: 15 residues. Germline lookup yields CDR1 SGHTS and CDR2 YDEGEE. This CDR3 reads CASSLGTGWSGEAFF. CDR3 DNA sequence: TGTGCCAGCAGCTTGGGTACCGGGTGGAGTGGAGAAGCTTTCTTT.

This clone was picked up a small number of times. V usage is TRBV4-1 and J usage is TRBJ2-6, with a tentative D call TRBD1 (5 bases). The CDR3 contains 19 residues. CDR1 is MGHRA, CDR2 YSYEKL, per germline. Trimming left V 4 bases short and J 0 bases short, with 19 bases between. This CDR3 reads CASSPMQGAVSSGANVLTF. The CDR3, as DNA: TGCGCCAGCAGCCCAATGCAAGGGGCAGTTAGCTCTGGGGCCAACGTCCTGACTTTC.

The chain combines TRBV27 with TRBJ2-7; 9 nucleotides match TRBD2. Germline-derived CDR1 and CDR2 are MNHEY and SMNVEV (reference sequence). The J segment lost 0 bases and the V segment lost 3 bases, leaving 3 bases of the junction unmatched. This CDR3 comprises 15 residues. CDR3 DNA sequence: TGTGCCAGCAGTTTCCTAGCGGGATCCTCCTACGAGCAGTACTTC. Translating gives CASSFLAGSSYEQYF.

The chain joins TRBV29-1 to TRBJ2-2, with 11 bases aligning to TRBD1. CDR3 length: 15 amino acids. CDR1 SQVTM and CDR2 ANQGSEA come from the germline V gene. Trimming removed 1 base from V and 5 bases from J; junction bases left unmatched: 3. The CDR3, as DNA: TGCAGCGTTGAAGGGACAGGGGGCCGGACCGGGGAGCTGTTTTTT. It yields the protein CSVEGTGGRTGELFF.

The chain combines TRBV2 with TRBJ2-5, with a tentative D call TRBD1 (8 bases). The germline V and J ends were trimmed by 5 bases and 4 bases, with 17 bases remaining between them. This CDR3 has 15 residues. Germline-derived CDR1 and CDR2 are SNHLY and FYNNEI. The CDR3 sequence: CASSSQGGERETQYF. The CDR3 region has the DNA TGTGCCAGCAGTTCACAGGGGGGGGAGCGAGAGACCCAGTACTTC.

V usage is TRBV11-2 and J usage is TRBJ1-4; 7 bases agree with TRBD1. CDR1 and CDR2 (germline): SGHAT, FQNNGV. There are 19 residues in the CDR3. Germline trimming cut 3 bases from V and 3 bases from J; bases unmatched to any gene: 16. The CDR3 DNA follows: TGTGCCAGCAGCTTGAGGTGGCAGGGGGGATCCCCTTCTAATGAAAAACTGTTTTTT. It yields the protein CASSLRWQGGSPSNEKLFF. The variable domain in full, completed from reference TRBV11-2 and TRBJ1-4, reads EAGVAQSPRYKIIEKRQSVAFWCNPISGHATLYWYQQILGQGPKLLIQFQNNGVVDDSQLPKDRFSAERLKGVDSTLKIQPAKLEDSAVYLCASSLRWQGGSPSNEKLFFGSGTQLSVL.

Only a few counts were recorded for this clone. The CDR3 DNA follows: TGCGCCAGCAGCTTGGAAGGTCTGCAACTAGCGGGAGACGAGCAGTACTTC. Protein product: CASSLEGLQLAGDEQYF. This chain joins TRBV5-1 and TRBJ2-7; 11 nucleotides match TRBD2. CDR1 SGHRS and CDR2 YFSETQ come from the germline V gene. The CDR3 is 17 amino acids. The V gene end was trimmed by 0 bases and the J gene end by 5 bases; junction bases not matched to a gene: 10. The whole variable domain, filled in from reference TRBV5-1 and TRBJ2-7, reads KAGVTQTPRYLIKTRGQQVTLSCSPISGHRSVSWYQQTPGQGLQFLFEYFSETQRNKGNFPGRFSGRQFSNSRSEMNVSTLELGDSALYLCASSLEGLQLAGDEQYFGPGTRLTVT.

For the CDR3, the DNA is TGTGCCAGCAGTGCGTACTCAGGGGGAAGCTATGGCTACACCTTC. Encoded protein: CASSAYSGGSYGYTF. The J gene is TRBJ1-2, the V gene TRBV25-1, with TRBD1 matching 7 bases. Germline lookup yields CDR1 MGHDK and CDR2 SYGVNS. The CDR3 runs to 15 residues. V lost 4 bases, J lost 4 bases, and 9 bases stayed unmatched.

This clone was recorded only once. The rearrangement uses TRBV6-5 and TRBJ2-1, with TRBD2 matching 7 bases. The CDR3 runs to 15 residues. J lost 2 bases, V lost 5 bases, and 6 bases had no gene match. Germline lookup yields CDR1 MNHEY and CDR2 SVGAGI. The CDR3 nucleotides read TGTGCCAGCAGTCCTCTAGCGGTCGCCTACAATGAGCAGTTCTTC. Protein product: CASSPLAVAYNEQFF.

With respect to this clone: Other DNA sequences of this sample code for an identical CDR3. The chain joins TRBV11-2 to TRBJ2-1, with 8 bases matching TRBD2. The germline gives CDR1 SGHAT, CDR2 FQNNGV. This CDR3 spans 15 amino acids. The V segment lost 1 base and the J segment 4 bases; nucleotides outside the gene matches: 3. This CDR3 reads CASSLVSGAYNEQFF. The CDR3 DNA reads TGTGCCAGCAGCTTAGTTAGCGGGGCATACAATGAGCAGTTCTTC.

The chain is built from TRBV18 and TRBJ2-7; D gene unclear. Germline CDR1 and CDR2: KGHSH and LQKENI. The CDR3 covers 15 residues. Between the trimmed V and J ends, which lost 2 bases and 0 bases, there was a span of 11 bases. CDR3 region: CASSPGWQRSYEQYF. The CDR3 bases are TGTGCCAGCTCACCAGGTTGGCAGCGCTCCTACGAGCAGTACTTC.

The rearrangement links TRBV11-1 to TRBJ2-3; TRBD1 might be the D (6 bases). The CDR3 totals 18 residues. Germline V lookup: CDR1 SGHAT, CDR2 FQDESV (reference sequence). Trimming cost V 2 bases and J 0 bases, with 18 bases left between them. The CDR3 coding sequence is TGTGCCAGCAGCTTACTGGGGGCTGGGGCCTTCAGCACAGATACGCAGTATTTT. Protein: CASSLLGAGAFSTDTQYF.

V usage is TRBV5-1 and J usage is TRBJ1-4; D possibly corresponds to TRBD1 (5 bases). The CDR3 totals 15 residues. The V end lost 1 base, the J end lost 7 bases, and 14 bases lay between the germline ends. CDR1 and CDR2 (germline): SGHRS, YFSETQ. CDR3 in DNA: TGCGCCAGCAGCTTGTCCCCCAGGGAGGCTGAAAAACTGTTTTTT. This translates into CASSLSPREAEKLFF.